Following are 23 T cell receptor beta chains from one sample sequenced in a study of T cells after yellow fever vaccination. In TCRdb, the 5' RACE reads were re-called with MiXCR into one record per CDR3 protein. The profile covers 500,000 to 650,000 distinct CDR3 sequences, with 13% appearing a single time and around 15% taken by the ten largest. The source was PBMCs, collected on the day of the yellow fever booster vaccination. The receptors originated from a man aged 30 to 45 who received the YFV17D yellow fever vaccine.

The chain has TRBV7-2 and TRBJ2-2; 8 bases align to TRBD2. The CDR3 length is 16 residues. The germline gives CDR1 SGHTA, CDR2 FQGNSA. Trimming at V came to 6 bases and at J to 1 base, leaving 7 bases not matched to a gene. In DNA, the CDR3 is TGTGCCAGCAGTACAACTAGCGGAGGGAACACCGGGGAGCTGTTTTTT. This codes for CASSTTSGGNTGELFF.

V is TRBV23-1 and J is TRBJ2-1, with 7 bases identical to TRBD1. TRBV23-1 is sorted into the ORF group, with uncertain function. Trimming removed 6 bases from V and 6 bases from J; junction bases left unmatched: 5. The CDR3 sequence is 13 residues long. DNA for the CDR3: TGCGCCAGCAGGCAGCCAGGGGGCAATGAGCAGTTCTTC. It specifies CASRQPGGNEQFF.

The chain carries TRBV19 and TRBJ1-2; D gene unclear. Trimming stripped 5 bases from V and 2 bases from J, with 12 bases between. CDR1 and CDR2 (germline): LNHDA, SQIVND (reference sequence). The CDR3 is 14 amino acids. Here the CDR3 DNA reads TGTGCCAGTAGTGCTATGGTCAGGAACTATGGCTACACCTTC. Translating gives CASSAMVRNYGYTF.

This clonotype was counted many times. V and J are TRBV7-8 and TRBJ2-5, with unresolved D. Trimming pared 5 bases from V and 3 bases from J, leaving 10 bases between. Germline-derived CDR1 and CDR2 are SGHVS and FQNEAQ. CDR3 length equals 13 residues. CDR3 nucleotides: TGTGCCAGCAGCCCAAGGACGGAAGAGACCCAGTACTTC. Its translation is CASSPRTEETQYF.

The rearrangement uses TRBV7-2 and TRBJ2-5; D is uncertain. Germline V gives CDR1 SGHTA, CDR2 FQGNSA. This CDR3 comprises 15 residues. V was trimmed by 2 bases and J by 2 bases, leaving 12 bases between them. CDR3 DNA: TGTGCCAGCAGCTTACCCTTAGGAGTACAAGAGACCCAGTACTTC. Its protein product is CASSLPLGVQETQYF.

In nucleotides, the CDR3 is TGCAGTGCTAGACCTCCCAATGGCTACACCTTC. It specifies CSARPPNGYTF. V is TRBV20-1 and J is TRBJ1-2; no clear D gene. The CDR3 sequence is 11 residues long. The ends were cut back, 2 bases at V and 6 bases at J, with 7 bases in the middle. Germline-derived CDR1 and CDR2 are DFQATT and SNEGSKA (reference sequence).

This clonotype has more than one count but fewer than ten. The V call is TRBV23-1, the J call TRBJ2-1; 12 positions agree with TRBD1. TRBV23-1 counts as an open reading frame of uncertain function. There are 19 residues in the CDR3. Unmatched junction bases numbered 9, after V lost 3 bases and J lost 0 bases. This chain's CDR3 is CASSHPGQGASSSYNEQFF. The CDR3, as DNA: TGCGCCAGCAGTCATCCGGGACAGGGGGCTTCTAGCTCCTACAATGAGCAGTTCTTC.

This sequence joins TRBV6-2 or TRBV6-3 and TRBJ2-4, with 14 bases fitting TRBD2. Germline CDR1 is MNHEY and CDR2 is SVGEGT. The CDR3 covers 16 residues. V lost 2 bases, J lost 7 bases, and 4 bases stayed unmatched. The CDR3 reads CASSYAGTSGSNIQYF. CDR3 in DNA: TGTGCCAGCAGTTACGCCGGGACTAGCGGGAGTAACATTCAGTACTTC.

The CDR3 sequence is CASSQGRWNEQFF. For the CDR3, the DNA is TGTGCCAGCAGCCAAGGGAGGTGGAATGAGCAGTTCTTC. The chain links TRBV14 to TRBJ2-1; the D gene is possibly TRBD2 (5 bases). The CDR3 totals 13 residues. The germline V and J ends were trimmed by 1 base and 7 bases, with 8 bases remaining between them. Germline V gives CDR1 SGHDN, CDR2 FVKESK.

At least ten counts were recorded for this clonotype. The gene calls are TRBV6-5 and TRBJ2-2, with 9 bases aligning to TRBD2. J was trimmed by 2 bases and V by 4 bases; bases with no gene match: 8. Germline assignment: CDR1 MNHEY and CDR2 SVGAGI. CDR3 length: 17 residues. The CDR3 is CASSFNAGTSNTGELFF. As DNA, the CDR3 is TGTGCCAGCAGTTTCAACGCCGGGACTAGCAACACCGGGGAGCTGTTTTTT.

This chain joins TRBV7-9 and TRBJ1-6; 7 nucleotides agree with TRBD1. The CDR3 totals 13 residues. The V gene end was trimmed by 5 bases and the J gene end by 8 bases; junction bases not matched to a gene: 3. Germline-derived CDR1 and CDR2 are SEHNR and FQNEAQ (reference sequence). CDR3 sequence reads: CASSVGTDSPLHF. CDR3 sequence (DNA): TGTGCCAGCAGCGTCGGGACAGATTCACCCCTCCACTTT.

This clonotype was observed many times. The rearrangement links TRBV6-2 or TRBV6-3 to TRBJ2-1; 13 positions match TRBD2. Germline loops: CDR1 MNHEY, CDR2 SVGEGT. Trimming took 6 bases from V and 6 from J; bases not matched to a gene: 14. The CDR3 has 18 amino acids. The CDR3, as DNA: TGTGCCAGCAGCCAGAGGACTAGCGGGAGTATAATAGGCAATGAGCAGTTCTTC. Translating it yields CASSQRTSGSIIGNEQFF.

The chain links TRBV20-1 to TRBJ1-2; the D is unclear. The CDR3 spans 13 residues. Trimming took off 0 bases at V and 3 bases at J, with 8 bases between the two ends. Germline CDR1 DFQATT, CDR2 SNEGSKA (reference sequence). The CDR3 spells CSARDWRDYGYTF. In DNA, the CDR3 is TGCAGTGCTAGAGATTGGAGAGACTATGGCTACACCTTC.

The chain carries TRBV21-1 and TRBJ2-1. TRBV21-1 is reported as a pseudogene. The CDR3 has 13 amino acids. The CDR3 bases are TGTGCCAGCACCACGACTCCAAACAATGAGCAGTTCTTC. Translating gives CASTTTPNNEQFF.

Turning to this clonotype: A junction end diverges from the germline sequence, so it may reflect a read error. The chain joins TRBV20-1 to TRBJ2-2; 9 bases align to TRBD2. Germline loops: CDR1 DFQATT, CDR2 SNEGSKA (reference sequence). This CDR3 comprises 15 residues. The CDR3 bases are TGCAGTGCTAGAGCGACTAGCGGAGCCACCGGGGAGCTGGTTTTT. Protein: CSARATSGATGELVF.

The chain links TRBV7-8 to TRBJ2-1; 12 bases are a match to TRBD2. Germline assignment: CDR1 SGHVS and CDR2 FQNEAQ. The length of the CDR3 is 13 residues. Trimming took 10 bases from V and 8 from J; bases not matched to a gene: 6. The CDR3 DNA sequence: TGTGCCACCGGACTAGCGGGATCCTATGAGCAGTTCTTC. It yields the protein CATGLAGSYEQFF.

There are many counts of this clonotype. CDR3 coding DNA: TGTGCCAGCAGCTCCTCTCACCGGGTAACTGAGCAGTTCTTC. Translating it yields CASSSSHRVTEQFF. The chain links TRBV11-2 to TRBJ2-1, with D unclear. The CDR3 has 14 amino acids. With 4 bases removed from V and 9 bases from J, the gap between germline ends came to 16 bases. Germline V gene sequence: CDR1 SGHAT, CDR2 FQNNGV.

The chain combines TRBV23-1 with TRBJ1-1; no definite D call. TRBV23-1 belongs to the ORF category, with a function that is uncertain. CDR3 length: 12 amino acids. Trimming pared 6 bases from V and 0 bases from J, leaving 5 bases between. CDR3 DNA: TGCGCCAGCAGGGAGATGAACACTGAAGCTTTCTTT. This gives the protein CASREMNTEAFF.

This clonotype was seen a handful of times. The chain uses TRBV20-1 and TRBJ2-3; 14 bases line up with TRBD2. With V trimmed by 3 bases and J by 8 bases, 4 bases remained unmatched. Germline V gene sequence: CDR1 DFQATT, CDR2 SNEGSKA (reference sequence). CDR3 size: 14 residues. The CDR3 region is CSARGLAGVGTQYF. The DNA of the CDR3 is TGCAGTGCTAGGGGACTAGCGGGAGTGGGTACGCAGTATTTT.

This clonotype was seen more than once but under ten times. The chain carries TRBV29-1 and TRBJ2-5, with 9 bases aligning to TRBD1. From germline, CDR1 is SQVTM and CDR2 ANQGSEA. The CDR3 is made up of 15 amino acids. Trimming at V came to 1 base and at J to 5 bases, leaving 8 bases not matched to a gene. As DNA, the CDR3 is TGCAGCGTTGAAGGGGACAGGGCGAATTACGAGACCCAGTACTTC. This translates into CSVEGDRANYETQYF. Supplemented by reference TRBV29-1 and TRBJ2-5, the full variable domain reads SAVISQKPSRDICQRGTSLTIQCQVDSQVTMMFWYRQQPGQSLTLIATANQGSEATYESGFVIDKFPISRPNLTFSTLTVSNMSPEDSSIYLCSVEGDRANYETQYFGPGTRLLVL.

The table lists this clonotype with a few counts. The rearrangement uses TRBV7-9 and TRBJ2-4, with D tentatively TRBD1 (8 bases). The V and J ends lost 4 bases and 0 bases respectively, with 13 bases between them. CDR3 size: 16 residues. The germline V gene has CDR1 SEHNR and CDR2 FQNEAQ (reference sequence). The CDR3: CASSSQGGLAKNIQYF. In nucleotides, the CDR3 is TGTGCCAGCAGCTCACAGGGGGGGCTAGCCAAAAACATTCAGTACTTC. Complete variable domain (other parts from reference TRBV7-9 and TRBJ2-4): DTGVSQNPRHKITKRGQNVTFRCDPISEHNRLYWYRQTLGQGPEFLTYFQNEAQLEKSRLLSDRFSAERPKGSFSTLEIQRTEQGDSAMYLCASSSQGGLAKNIQYFGAGTRLSVL.

The V and J genes are TRBV20-1 and TRBJ1-5; D ambiguous. CDR1 is DFQATT and CDR2 is SNEGSKA in the germline V gene (reference sequence). The CDR3 covers 13 residues. V dropped 3 bases and J dropped 9 bases, with 15 bases sitting between them. CDR3 DNA sequence: TGCAGTGCTAGCTCTAGCCCCCTGGGGCCCCAGCATTTT. It is translated as CSASSSPLGPQHF.

The rearrangement links TRBV18 to TRBJ2-7, with 8 bases identical to TRBD1. The CDR3 spans 15 residues. V dropped 6 bases and J dropped 6; count of bases not matched to a gene: 13. Germline V gives CDR1 KGHSH, CDR2 LQKENI. The CDR3 sequence is CASSYQAQGAPEQYF. CDR3 coding DNA: TGTGCCAGCTCTTACCAGGCGCAGGGGGCGCCCGAGCAGTACTTC.